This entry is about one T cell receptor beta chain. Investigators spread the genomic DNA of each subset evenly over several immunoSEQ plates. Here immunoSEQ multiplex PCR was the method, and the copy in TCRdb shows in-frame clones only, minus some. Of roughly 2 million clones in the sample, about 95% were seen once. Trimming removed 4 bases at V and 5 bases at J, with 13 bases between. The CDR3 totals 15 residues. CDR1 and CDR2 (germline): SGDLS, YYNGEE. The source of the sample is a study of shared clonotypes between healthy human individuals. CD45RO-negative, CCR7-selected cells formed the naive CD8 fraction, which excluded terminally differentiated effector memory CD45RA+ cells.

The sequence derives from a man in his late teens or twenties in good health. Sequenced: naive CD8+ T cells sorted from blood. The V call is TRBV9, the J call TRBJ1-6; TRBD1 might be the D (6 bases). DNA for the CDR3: TGTGCCAGCAGCCTACAGGGTTTAGATAATTCACCCCTCCACTTT. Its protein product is CASSLQGLDNSPLHF.